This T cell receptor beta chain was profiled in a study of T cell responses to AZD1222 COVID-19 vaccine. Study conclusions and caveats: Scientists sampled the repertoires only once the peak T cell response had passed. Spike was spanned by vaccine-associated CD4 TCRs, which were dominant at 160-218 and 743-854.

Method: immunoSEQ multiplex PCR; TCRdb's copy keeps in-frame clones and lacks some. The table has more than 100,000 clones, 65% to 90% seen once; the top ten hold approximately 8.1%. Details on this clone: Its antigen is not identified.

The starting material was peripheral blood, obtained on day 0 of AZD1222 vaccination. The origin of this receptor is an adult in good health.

The CDR3 nucleotides read TGTGCCAGCAGCTCGCGGGGTAGCTCCTACAATGAGCAGTTCTTC. It encodes CASSSRGSSYNEQFF. The chain recombines TRBV7-9 with TRBJ2-1; possibly TRBD2 for D (6 bases). V lost 4 bases to trimming and J lost 0 bases, with 10 bases between them. This CDR3 region has 15 residues. Germline CDR1 reads SEHNR; CDR2 reads FQNEAQ (reference sequence). Complete variable domain (other parts from reference TRBV7-9 and TRBJ2-1): DTGVSQNPRHKITKRGQNVTFRCDPISEHNRLYWYRQTLGQGPEFLTYFQNEAQLEKSRLLSDRFSAERPKGSFSTLEIQRTEQGDSAMYLCASSSRGSSYNEQFFGPGTRLTVL.